The TCR beta chain under discussion was sequenced for a study of blood T cell repertoires in COVID-19. Study background: In each case, the material was cDNA or gDNA derived from T cells, B-cell-depleted T cells, or PBMCs.

The length of the CDR3 is 14 residues. V was cut by 0 bases and J by 3 bases, with 9 bases left in between. Germline lookup yields CDR1 SGHRS and CDR2 YFSETQ. TCRdb's copy holds only in-frame clones and misses some; the assay was immunoSEQ multiplex PCR. This sample has 330,000 or so clones, with about 92% found just once. This TCR derives from a woman in her thirties who had recovered from COVID-19. The chain couples TRBV5-1 to TRBJ2-5, with D tentatively TRBD1 (5 bases). Sequenced input: PBMCs or T cells enriched from blood (not recorded which). DNA for the CDR3: TGCGCCAGCAGCTTGGGGGGCAGGGAAGAGACCCAGTACTTC. Amino acid sequence: CASSLGGREETQYF.